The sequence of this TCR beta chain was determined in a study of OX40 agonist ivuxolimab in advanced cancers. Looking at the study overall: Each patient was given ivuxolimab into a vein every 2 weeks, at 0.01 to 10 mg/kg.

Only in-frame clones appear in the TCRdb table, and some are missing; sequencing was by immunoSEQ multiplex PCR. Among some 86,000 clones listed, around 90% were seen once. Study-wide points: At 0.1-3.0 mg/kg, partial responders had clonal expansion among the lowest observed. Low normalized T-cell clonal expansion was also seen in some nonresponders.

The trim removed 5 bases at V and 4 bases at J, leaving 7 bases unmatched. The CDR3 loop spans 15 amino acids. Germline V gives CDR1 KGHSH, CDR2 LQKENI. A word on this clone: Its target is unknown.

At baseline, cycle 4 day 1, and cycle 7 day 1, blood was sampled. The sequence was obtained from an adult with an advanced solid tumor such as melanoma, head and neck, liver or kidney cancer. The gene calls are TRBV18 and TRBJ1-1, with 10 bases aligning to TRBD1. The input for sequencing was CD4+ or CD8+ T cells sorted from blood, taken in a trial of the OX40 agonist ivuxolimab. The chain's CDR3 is CASSRDRGVGTEAFF. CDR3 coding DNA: TGTGCCAGCTCAAGGGACAGGGGCGTAGGCACTGAAGCTTTCTTT.